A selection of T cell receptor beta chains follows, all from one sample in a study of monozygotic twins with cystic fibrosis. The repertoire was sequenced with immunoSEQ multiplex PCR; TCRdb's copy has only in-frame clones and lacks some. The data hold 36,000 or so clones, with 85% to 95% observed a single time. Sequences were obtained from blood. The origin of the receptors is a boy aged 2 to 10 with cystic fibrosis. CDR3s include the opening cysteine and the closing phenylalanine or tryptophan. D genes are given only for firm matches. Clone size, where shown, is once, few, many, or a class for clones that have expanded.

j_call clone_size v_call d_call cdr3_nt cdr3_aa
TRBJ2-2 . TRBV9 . TGTGCCAGCAGCCCCCCTTTCGGGATGAGCACCGGGGAGCTGTTTTTT CASSPPFGMSTGELFF
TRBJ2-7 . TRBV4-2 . TGTGCCAGCAGCCAAGATCGGAACTCCGTCGGTCTCGTCTACGAGCAGTATTTC CASSQDRNSVGLVYEQYF
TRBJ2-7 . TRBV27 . TGTGCCAGCAGTTGGGGCGGCGGCTACGAGCAGTACTTC CASSWGGGYEQYF
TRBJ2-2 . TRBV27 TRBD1 TGTGCCAGCTGCAAGCAGGGGGCCGGGGAGCTGTTTTTT CASCKQGAGELFF
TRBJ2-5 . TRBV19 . TGTGCCAGTAGTATTATGGCCGGGGACCAAGAGACCCAGTACTTC CASSIMAGDQETQYF
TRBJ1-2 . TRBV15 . TGTGCCACCAGTCTAAGGGGGGCACTCTATGGCTACACCTTC CATSLRGALYGYTF
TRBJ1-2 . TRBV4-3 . TGCGCCAGCAGCCAAGCGGGGGGCCCCTATGGCTACACCTTC CASSQAGGPYGYTF
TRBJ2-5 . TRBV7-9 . TGTGCCAGCAGCTTAGAGGCGGGAAGGGGGGAGACCCAGTACTTC CASSLEAGRGETQYF
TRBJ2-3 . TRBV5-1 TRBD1 TGCGCCAGCAGCACTACCGGACAGGGGACCGGTTCAGATACGCAGTATTTT CASSTTGQGTGSDTQYF
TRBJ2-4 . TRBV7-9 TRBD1 TGTGCCAGCAGCCCGGGACAGGGGCTTGACATTCAGTACTTC CASSPGQGLDIQYF
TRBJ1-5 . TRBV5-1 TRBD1 TGCGCCAGCAGCTGGACAGGGGGAAATCAGCCCCAGCATTTT CASSWTGGNQPQHF
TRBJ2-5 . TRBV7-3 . TGTGCCAGCAGCTTAGGTCTTACTCTGGAGGGCGAGACCCAGTACTTC CASSLGLTLEGETQYF
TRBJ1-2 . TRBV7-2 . TGTGCCAGCAGCCCCCGACAGGAAATCTATGGCTACACCTTC CASSPRQEIYGYTF
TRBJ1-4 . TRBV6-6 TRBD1 TGTGCCAGCAGCCAGGGACAGGATAATGAAAAACTGTTTTTT CASSQGQDNEKLFF
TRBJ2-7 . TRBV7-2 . TGTGCCAGCAGCTTAGGGTCAGGATCGTACGAGCAGTACTTC CASSLGSGSYEQYF
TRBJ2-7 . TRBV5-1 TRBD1 TGCGCCAGCAGCCCCGGGACAGGGAGTCCTTCGCAGTACTTC CASSPGTGSPSQYF
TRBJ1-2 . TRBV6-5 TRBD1 TGTGCCAGCAGTTCGCGGACAGGGTCGGACTACACCTTC CASSSRTGSDYTF
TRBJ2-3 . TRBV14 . TGTGCCAGCAGCCAAGAGAACCAGGATACGCAGTATTTT CASSQENQDTQYF
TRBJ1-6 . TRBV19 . TGTGCCAGTAGTATAGGATCCGGACAGCTTTATAATTCACCCCTCCACTTT CASSIGSGQLYNSPLHF
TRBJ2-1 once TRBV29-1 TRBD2 TGCAGCGTGTCCGGGACTAGCTCCTACAATGAGCAGTTCTTC CSVSGTSSYNEQFF
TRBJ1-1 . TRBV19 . TGTGCCAGTAGTATCGGAGGGTTGTCCACTGAAGCTTTCTTT CASSIGGLSTEAFF
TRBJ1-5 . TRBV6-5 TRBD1 TGTGCCAGCAAACTCAGGGGGCAGAGCAATCAGCCCCAGCATTTT CASKLRGQSNQPQHF
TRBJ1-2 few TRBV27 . TGTGCCAGCAGAGGCCCGGGGGATGGCTACACCTTC CASRGPGDGYTF